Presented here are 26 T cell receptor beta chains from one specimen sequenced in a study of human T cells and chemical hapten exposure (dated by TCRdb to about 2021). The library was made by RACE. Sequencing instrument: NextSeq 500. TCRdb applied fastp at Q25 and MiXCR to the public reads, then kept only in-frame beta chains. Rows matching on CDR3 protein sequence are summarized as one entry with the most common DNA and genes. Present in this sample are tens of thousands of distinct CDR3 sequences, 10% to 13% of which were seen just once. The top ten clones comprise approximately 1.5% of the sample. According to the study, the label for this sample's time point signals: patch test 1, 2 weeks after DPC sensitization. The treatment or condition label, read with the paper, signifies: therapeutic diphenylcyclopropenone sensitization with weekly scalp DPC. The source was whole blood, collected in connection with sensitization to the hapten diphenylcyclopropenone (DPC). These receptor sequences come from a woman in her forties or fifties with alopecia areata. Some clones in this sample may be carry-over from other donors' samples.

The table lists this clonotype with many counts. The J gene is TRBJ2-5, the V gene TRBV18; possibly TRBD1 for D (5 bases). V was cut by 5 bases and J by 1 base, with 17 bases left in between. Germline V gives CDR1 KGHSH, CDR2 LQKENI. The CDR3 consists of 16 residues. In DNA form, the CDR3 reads TGTGCCAGCTCAGTCCCCCAGGGATGGGGCCAAGAGACCCAGTACTTC. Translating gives CASSVPQGWGQETQYF.

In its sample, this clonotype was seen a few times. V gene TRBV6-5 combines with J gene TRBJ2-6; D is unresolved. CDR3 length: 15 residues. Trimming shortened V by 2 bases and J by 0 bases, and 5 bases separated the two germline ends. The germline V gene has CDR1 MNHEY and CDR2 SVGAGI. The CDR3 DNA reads TGTGCCAGCAGTTACGGCTCCTCTGGGGCCAACGTCCTGACTTTC. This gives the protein CASSYGSSGANVLTF.

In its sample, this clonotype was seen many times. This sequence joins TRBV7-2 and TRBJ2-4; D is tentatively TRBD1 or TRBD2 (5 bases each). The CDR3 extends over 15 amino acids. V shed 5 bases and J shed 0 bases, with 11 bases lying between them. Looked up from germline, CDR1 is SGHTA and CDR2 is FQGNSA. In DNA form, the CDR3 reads TGTGCCAGCAGCCTAGGGACCCTAGCCAAAAACATTCAGTACTTC. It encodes CASSLGTLAKNIQYF. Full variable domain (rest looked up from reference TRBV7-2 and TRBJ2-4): GAGVSQSPSNKVTEKGKDVELRCDPISGHTALYWYRQSLGQGLEFLIYFQGNSAPDKSGLPSDRFSAERTGGSVSTLTIQRTQQEDSAVYLCASSLGTLAKNIQYFGAGTRLSVL.

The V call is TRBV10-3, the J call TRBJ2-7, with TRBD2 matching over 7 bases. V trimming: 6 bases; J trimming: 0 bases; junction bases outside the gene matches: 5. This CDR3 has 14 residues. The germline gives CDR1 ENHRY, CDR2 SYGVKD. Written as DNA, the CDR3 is TGTGCCATCAGGCGACTAGCAAGCTCCTACGAGCAGTACTTC. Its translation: CAIRRLASSYEQYF.

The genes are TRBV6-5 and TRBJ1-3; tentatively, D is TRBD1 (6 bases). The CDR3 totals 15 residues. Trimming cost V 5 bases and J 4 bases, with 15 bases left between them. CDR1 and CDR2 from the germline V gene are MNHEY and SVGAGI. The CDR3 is CASSKQGFSGNTIYF. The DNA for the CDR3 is TGTGCCAGCAGTAAACAGGGATTTTCAGGAAACACCATATATTTT.

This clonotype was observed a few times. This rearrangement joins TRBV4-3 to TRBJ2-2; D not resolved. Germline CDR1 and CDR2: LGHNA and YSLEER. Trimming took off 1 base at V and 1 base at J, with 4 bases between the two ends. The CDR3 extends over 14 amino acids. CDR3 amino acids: CASSQVRNTGELFF. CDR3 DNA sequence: TGCGCCAGCAGCCAAGTACGGAACACCGGGGAGCTGTTTTTT.

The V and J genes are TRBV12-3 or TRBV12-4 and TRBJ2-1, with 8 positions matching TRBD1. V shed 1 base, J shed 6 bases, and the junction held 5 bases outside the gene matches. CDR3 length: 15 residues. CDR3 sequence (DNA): TGTGCCAGCAGTTTAGTGGTTACAGGGGGCAATGAGCAGTTCTTC. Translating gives CASSLVVTGGNEQFF.

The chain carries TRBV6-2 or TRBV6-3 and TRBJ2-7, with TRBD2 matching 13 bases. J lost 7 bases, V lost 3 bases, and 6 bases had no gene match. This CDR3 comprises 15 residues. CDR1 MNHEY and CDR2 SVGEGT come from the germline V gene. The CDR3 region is CASSYGTSGKREQYF. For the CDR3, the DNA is TGTGCCAGCAGTTATGGGACTAGCGGGAAAAGGGAGCAGTACTTC.

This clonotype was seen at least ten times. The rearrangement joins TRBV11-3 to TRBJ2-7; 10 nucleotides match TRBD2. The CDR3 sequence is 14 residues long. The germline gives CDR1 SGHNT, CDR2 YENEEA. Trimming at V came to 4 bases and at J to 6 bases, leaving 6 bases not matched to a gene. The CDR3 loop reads CASSSQREGREQYF. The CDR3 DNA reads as TGTGCCAGCAGCTCACAGCGGGAGGGCCGCGAGCAGTACTTC.

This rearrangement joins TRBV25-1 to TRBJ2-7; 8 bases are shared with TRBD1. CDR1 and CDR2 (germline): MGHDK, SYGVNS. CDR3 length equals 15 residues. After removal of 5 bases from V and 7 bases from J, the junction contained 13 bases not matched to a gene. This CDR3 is CASSSRDRGNREQYF. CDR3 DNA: TGTGCCAGCAGTAGCCGAGACAGGGGAAATCGGGAGCAGTACTTC.

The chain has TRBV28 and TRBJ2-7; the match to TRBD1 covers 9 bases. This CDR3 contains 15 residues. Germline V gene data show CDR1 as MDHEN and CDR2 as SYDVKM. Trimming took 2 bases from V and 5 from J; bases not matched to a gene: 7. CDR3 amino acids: CASSLPGTGTHEQYF. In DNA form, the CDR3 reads TGTGCCAGCAGTTTACCAGGGACAGGGACCCACGAGCAGTACTTC.

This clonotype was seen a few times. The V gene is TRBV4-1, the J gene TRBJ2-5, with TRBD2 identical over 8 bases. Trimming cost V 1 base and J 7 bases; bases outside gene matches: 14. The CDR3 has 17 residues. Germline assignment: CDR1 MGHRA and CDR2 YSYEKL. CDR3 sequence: CASSQVQSGGSQGTQYF. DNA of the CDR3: TGCGCCAGCAGCCAAGTACAAAGCGGGGGAAGCCAGGGGACCCAGTACTTC.

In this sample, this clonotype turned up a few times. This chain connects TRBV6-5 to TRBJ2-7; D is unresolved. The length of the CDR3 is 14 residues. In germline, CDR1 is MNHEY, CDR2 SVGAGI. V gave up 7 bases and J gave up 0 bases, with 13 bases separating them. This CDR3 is CASKFSRSSYEQYF. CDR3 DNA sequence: TGTGCCAGCAAATTTAGCAGAAGCTCCTACGAGCAGTACTTC.

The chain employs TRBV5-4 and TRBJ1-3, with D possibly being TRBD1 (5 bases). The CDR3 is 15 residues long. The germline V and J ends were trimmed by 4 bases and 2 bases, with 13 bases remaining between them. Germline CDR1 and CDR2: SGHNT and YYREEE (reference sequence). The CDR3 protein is CASSQQGGPGNTIYF. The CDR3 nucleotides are TGTGCCAGCAGCCAGCAGGGCGGGCCTGGAAACACCATATATTTT.

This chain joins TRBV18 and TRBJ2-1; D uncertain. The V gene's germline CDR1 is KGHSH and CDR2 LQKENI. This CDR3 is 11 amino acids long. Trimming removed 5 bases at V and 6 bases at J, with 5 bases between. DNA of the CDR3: TGTGCCAGCTCATGGGGCAATGAGCAGTTCTTC. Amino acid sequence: CASSWGNEQFF.

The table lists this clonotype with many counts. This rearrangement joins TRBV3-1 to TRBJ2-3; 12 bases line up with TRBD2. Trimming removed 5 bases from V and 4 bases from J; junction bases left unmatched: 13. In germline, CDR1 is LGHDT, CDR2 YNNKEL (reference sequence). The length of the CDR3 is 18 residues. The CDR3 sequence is CASSSLAGGRLRPDTQYF. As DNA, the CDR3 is TGTGCCAGCAGCTCACTAGCGGGAGGCCGTCTTCGACCAGATACGCAGTATTTT.

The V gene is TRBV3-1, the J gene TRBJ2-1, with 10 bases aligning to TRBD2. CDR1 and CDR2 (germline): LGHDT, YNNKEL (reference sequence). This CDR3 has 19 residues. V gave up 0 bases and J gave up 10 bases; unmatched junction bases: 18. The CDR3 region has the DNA TGTGCCAGCAGCCAAGATCGGGCCGGGACTAGCGACAGTATGGGGGAGCAGTTCTTC. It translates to CASSQDRAGTSDSMGEQFF.

Written as DNA, the CDR3 is TGTGCCAGCAGTTCAAGGACAGGAAACACCATATATTTT. Translating it yields CASSSRTGNTIYF. V gene TRBV27 combines with J gene TRBJ1-3; TRBD1 is a possible D gene (5 bases). Germline V gene lookup returns CDR1 MNHEY and CDR2 SMNVEV (reference sequence). The length of the CDR3 is 13 residues. The V gene lost 4 bases and the J gene lost 4 bases, with 8 bases spanning the gap.

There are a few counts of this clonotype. CDR3 in DNA: TGTGCCAGCAGCGCCCACCGGCAAGAGACCCAGTACTTC. This codes for CASSAHRQETQYF. The rearrangement uses TRBV7-2 and TRBJ2-5, with D hard to call. CDR1 and CDR2 from the germline V gene are SGHTA and FQGNSA. This CDR3 spans 13 amino acids. The V and J ends lost 5 bases and 2 bases respectively, with 9 bases between them.

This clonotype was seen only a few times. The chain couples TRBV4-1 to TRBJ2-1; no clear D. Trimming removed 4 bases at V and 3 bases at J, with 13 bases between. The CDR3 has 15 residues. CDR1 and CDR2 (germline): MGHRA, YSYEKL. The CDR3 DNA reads TGCGCCAGCAGCCCGACCTCGAGTTACTACAATGAGCAGTTCTTC. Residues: CASSPTSSYYNEQFF.

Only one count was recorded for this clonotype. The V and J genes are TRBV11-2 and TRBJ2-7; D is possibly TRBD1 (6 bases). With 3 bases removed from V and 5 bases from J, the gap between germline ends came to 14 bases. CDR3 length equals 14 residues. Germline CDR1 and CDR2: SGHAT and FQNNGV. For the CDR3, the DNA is TGTGCCAGCAGCTTTACAGGGCTCCCCCACGAGCAGTACTTC. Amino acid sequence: CASSFTGLPHEQYF. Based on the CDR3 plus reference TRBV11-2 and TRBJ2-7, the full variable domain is EAGVAQSPRYKIIEKRQSVAFWCNPISGHATLYWYQQILGQGPKLLIQFQNNGVVDDSQLPKDRFSAERLKGVDSTLKIQPAKLEDSAVYLCASSFTGLPHEQYFGPGTRLTVT.

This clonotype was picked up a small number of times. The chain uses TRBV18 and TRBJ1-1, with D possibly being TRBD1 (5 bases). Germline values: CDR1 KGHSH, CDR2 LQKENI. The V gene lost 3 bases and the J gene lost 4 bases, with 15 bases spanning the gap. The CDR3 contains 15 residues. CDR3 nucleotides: TGTGCCAGCTCACCGTACGGGGTCGGGGGCACTGAAGCTTTCTTT. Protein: CASSPYGVGGTEAFF.

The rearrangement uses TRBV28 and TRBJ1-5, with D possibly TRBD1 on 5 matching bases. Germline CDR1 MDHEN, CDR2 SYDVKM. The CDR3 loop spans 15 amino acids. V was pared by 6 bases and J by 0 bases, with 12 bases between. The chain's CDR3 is CASRVAGNSNQPQHF. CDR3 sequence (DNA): TGTGCCAGCAGAGTGGCAGGGAATAGCAATCAGCCCCAGCATTTT.

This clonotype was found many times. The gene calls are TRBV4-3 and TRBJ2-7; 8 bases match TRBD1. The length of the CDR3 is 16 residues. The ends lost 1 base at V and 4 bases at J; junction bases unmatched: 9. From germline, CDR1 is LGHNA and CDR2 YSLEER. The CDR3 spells CASSQGAQGVGYEQYF. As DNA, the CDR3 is TGCGCCAGCAGCCAAGGAGCACAGGGGGTTGGGTACGAGCAGTACTTC.

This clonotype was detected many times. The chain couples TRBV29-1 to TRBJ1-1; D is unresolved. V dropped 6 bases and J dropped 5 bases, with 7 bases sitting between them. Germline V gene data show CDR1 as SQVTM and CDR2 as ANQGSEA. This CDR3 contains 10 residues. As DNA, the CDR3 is TGCAGCGTCAAAAGGACTGAAGCTTTCTTT. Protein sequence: CSVKRTEAFF.

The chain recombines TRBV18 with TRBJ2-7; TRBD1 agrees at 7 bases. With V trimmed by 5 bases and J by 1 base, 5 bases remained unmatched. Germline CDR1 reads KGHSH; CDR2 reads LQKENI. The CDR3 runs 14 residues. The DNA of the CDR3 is TGTGCCAGCTCAGAACAGGGGACGTCCTACGAGCAGTACTTC. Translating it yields CASSEQGTSYEQYF.